The 32 T cell receptor beta chains below all came from one sample that was sequenced in a study of cytomegalovirus exposure and HLA in healthy donors. Vbeta (60) and Jbeta (13) primers were used in the PCR. Generated by immunoSEQ multiplex PCR, the TCRdb table keeps only in-frame clones and is missing some. Seen here are roughly 180,000 clones, about four fifths observed once, and the top ten hold approximately 2.6%. The sample was PBMCs. Receptors were obtained from a female donor in good health and CMV-seronegative.

The chain employs TRBV6-6 and TRBJ1-1; D is undetermined. CDR3 size: 14 residues. Trimming shortened V by 4 bases and J by 5 bases, and 14 bases separated the two germline ends. Germline V gene sequence: CDR1 MNHNY, CDR2 SVGAGI (reference sequence). CDR3 region: CASSFTKRETEAFF. The CDR3 bases are TGTGCCAGCAGTTTCACCAAACGAGAGACTGAAGCTTTCTTT.

The chain carries TRBV2 and TRBJ1-2; D is unresolved. The V gene's germline CDR1 is SNHLY and CDR2 FYNNEI. CDR3 length: 12 residues. Trimming left V 5 bases short and J 7 bases short, with 11 bases between. CDR3 DNA sequence: TGTGCCAGCAGTCCTCGATTGAGTGGCTACACCTTC. It translates to CASSPRLSGYTF. Variable domain in full (rest from reference TRBV2 and TRBJ1-2): EPEVTQTPSHQVTQMGQEVILRCVPISNHLYFYWYRQILGQKVEFLVSFYNNEISEKSEIFDDQFSVERPDGSNFTLKIRSTKLEDSAMYFCASSPRLSGYTFGSGTRLTVV.

The rearrangement uses TRBV7-9 and TRBJ1-1, with TRBD1 matching over 9 bases. This CDR3 has 13 residues. Trimming took 6 bases from V and 6 from J; bases not matched to a gene: 5. Germline V gives CDR1 SEHNR, CDR2 FQNEAQ (reference sequence). CDR3 sequence reads: CASSYDRGAEAFF. The CDR3 DNA follows: TGTGCCAGCAGTTATGACAGGGGGGCTGAAGCTTTCTTT.

The gene calls are TRBV7-6 and TRBJ2-2, with 9 bases fitting TRBD2. Germline CDR1 SGHVS, CDR2 FNYEAQ. The CDR3 runs to 17 residues. The trim removed 5 bases at V and 2 bases at J, leaving 9 bases unmatched. CDR3 in amino acids: CASSVLAGTLNTGELFF. In DNA form, the CDR3 reads TGTGCCAGCAGCGTTCTAGCGGGAACGTTAAACACCGGGGAGCTGTTTTTT.

The chain couples TRBV27 to TRBJ2-2, with 9 bases identical to TRBD2. J lost 2 bases, V lost 5 bases, and 9 bases had no gene match. Germline V gene sequence: CDR1 MNHEY, CDR2 SMNVEV (reference sequence). This CDR3 region has 17 residues. Here the CDR3 DNA reads TGTGCCAGCAGTCGAACTGGACTAGCGACTAACACCGGGGAGCTGTTTTTT. Its protein product is CASSRTGLATNTGELFF.

CDR3 DNA: TGTGCCAGCAGCTCCCATTTAGGGGACAGAAAGAACTATGGCTACACCTTC. It yields the protein CASSSHLGDRKNYGYTF. The chain uses TRBV11-3 and TRBJ1-2, with 7 bases fitting TRBD1. V was clipped by 4 bases and J by 2 bases; unmatched bases: 13. This CDR3 comprises 17 residues. Germline V lookup: CDR1 SGHNT, CDR2 YENEEA.

The chain is built from TRBV5-4 and TRBJ2-3, with TRBD2 as a possible D gene (6 bases). With 9 bases removed from V and 5 bases from J, the gap between germline ends came to 22 bases. The CDR3 is made up of 15 amino acids. Germline CDR1 reads SGHNT; CDR2 reads YYREEE (reference sequence). The CDR3 reads CATYLASEGQDTQYF. CDR3 bases: TGTGCCACCTACCTCGCTTCGGAGGGGCAAGATACGCAGTATTTT.

The rearrangement uses TRBV5-1 and TRBJ1-1; 10 nucleotides match TRBD1. The CDR3 contains 14 residues. V shed 5 bases, J shed 5 bases, and the junction held 6 bases outside the gene matches. CDR1 is SGHRS and CDR2 is YFSETQ in the germline V gene. The CDR3 reads CASRQTGGGTEAFF. The CDR3 DNA reads as TGCGCCAGCAGACAGACAGGGGGCGGGACTGAAGCTTTCTTT.

The rearrangement links TRBV30 to TRBJ2-3, with 8 bases aligning to TRBD2. Per the germline V gene, CDR1 is GTSNPN and CDR2 is SVGIG (reference sequence). The ends lost 6 bases at V and 6 bases at J; junction bases unmatched: 11. The CDR3 spans 14 residues. CDR3 region: CACRLASLEDTQYF. CDR3 sequence (DNA): TGTGCCTGTAGACTAGCGTCTTTGGAGGATACGCAGTATTTT.

The chain combines TRBV11-3 with TRBJ2-7, with unresolved D. Trimming took off 2 bases at V and 4 bases at J, with 6 bases between the two ends. CDR1 and CDR2 (germline): SGHNT, YENEEA. The CDR3 loop spans 12 amino acids. For the CDR3, the DNA is TGTGCCAGCAGCTTAAACGGTTACGAGCAGTACTTC. It encodes CASSLNGYEQYF.

V and J are TRBV11-3 and TRBJ2-1; D is ambiguous. Deletions cut 5 bases from V and 7 bases from J, with 12 bases between. The CDR3 is 13 amino acids. Per the germline V gene, CDR1 is SGHNT and CDR2 is YENEEA. The CDR3 spells CASSLYSSNEQFF. In DNA, the CDR3 is TGTGCCAGCAGCCTTTATAGCAGTAATGAGCAGTTCTTC.

This clone came up a few times. CDR3 bases: TGTGCCAGCAGGCCTTCTTGGGGGAGGGGCACAGATACGCAGTATTTT. This encodes CASRPSWGRGTDTQYF. This chain joins TRBV27 and TRBJ2-3; 7 bases line up with TRBD2. The CDR3 spans 16 residues. Losses at the gene ends were 6 bases for V and 1 base for J; bases not matched to a gene: 10. The germline CDR1 and CDR2 sequences are MNHEY and SMNVEV (reference sequence).

This clone has more than one count but fewer than ten. V usage is TRBV28 and J usage is TRBJ1-3; D remains unclear. The V end was cut by 6 bases, the J end by 2 bases, with 11 bases between. This CDR3 is built from 14 residues. Germline-derived CDR1 and CDR2 are MDHEN and SYDVKM. The CDR3 protein is CASSVTRPGNTIYF. CDR3 DNA: TGTGCCAGCAGCGTCACGAGGCCTGGAAACACCATATATTTT.

This clone was counted a single time. The chain recombines TRBV18 with TRBJ1-1; D is ambiguous. This CDR3 has 14 residues. Trimming removed 5 bases from V and 6 bases from J, with 16 bases in between. Per germline, CDR1 KGHSH and CDR2 LQKENI. CDR3 DNA: TGTGCCAGCTCATCTGTTAGAGGATCGCCTGAAGCTTTCTTT. Amino acids: CASSSVRGSPEAFF.

This chain links TRBV12-2 with TRBJ2-7; the DNA was not compared with TRBD2, the D call given in the table. TRBV12-2 is a known pseudogene. The CDR3 consists of 15 residues. CDR3 sequence: CASRLIAGGFYEQYF. DNA of the CDR3: TGTGCAAGTCGCTTAATAGCGGGGGGCTTCTACGAGCAGTACTTC.

The chain has TRBV5-6 and TRBJ2-5; D remains ambiguous. V dropped 3 bases and J dropped 5 bases, with 5 bases sitting between them. The CDR3 contains 11 residues. Germline V CDR1 and CDR2: SGHDT, YYEEEE. The CDR3 sequence is CASSWLETQYF. In DNA form, the CDR3 reads TGTGCCAGCAGCTGGCTGGAGACCCAGTACTTC.

J is TRBJ2-7 and V is TRBV7-2; D gene ambiguous. The CDR3 runs to 13 residues. Germline-derived CDR1 and CDR2 are SGHTA and FQGNSA. V dropped 2 bases and J dropped 2 bases, with 7 bases sitting between them. CDR3 nucleotides: TGTGCCAGCAGCTTAAGCTTGGCCTACGAGCAGTACTTC. Amino acid sequence: CASSLSLAYEQYF.

V and J are TRBV7-9 and TRBJ2-5; no reliable D call. Trimming removed 2 bases from V and 5 bases from J, with 3 bases in between. The CDR3 spans 11 residues. Germline CDR1 and CDR2: SEHNR and FQNEAQ (reference sequence). The CDR3 loop reads CASSLSETQYF. The CDR3 DNA reads TGTGCCAGCAGCTTATCTGAGACCCAGTACTTC. Full variable domain (missing parts from reference TRBV7-9 and TRBJ2-5): DTGVSQNPRHKITKRGQNVTFRCDPISEHNRLYWYRQTLGQGPEFLTYFQNEAQLEKSRLLSDRFSAERPKGSFSTLEIQRTEQGDSAMYLCASSLSETQYFGPGTRLLVL.

The rearrangement links TRBV12-5 to TRBJ1-5; TRBD1 aligns across 7 bases. Germline CDR1 and CDR2: LGHNT and FRNRAP. This CDR3 is 16 amino acids long. After removal of 3 bases from V and 0 bases from J, the junction contained 5 bases not matched to a gene. The CDR3 sequence: CASGFSGDSSNQPQHF. The CDR3 DNA reads TGTGCTAGTGGTTTCTCAGGGGACAGTAGCAATCAGCCCCAGCATTTT.

This chain connects TRBV21-1 to TRBJ2-1; the table's D gene call, TRBD2, was not cross checked with the DNA. TRBV21-1 is annotated as a pseudogene. The CDR3 length is 18 residues. CDR3 sequence: CASSKLGGSFYSYNEQFF. For the CDR3, the DNA is TGTGCCAGCAGCAAGCTCGGGGGGAGTTTTTACTCCTACAATGAGCAGTTCTTC.

Only one count was recorded for this clone. V gene TRBV28 combines with J gene TRBJ1-5; 7 bases align to TRBD1. J gave up 3 bases and V 6 bases, and 14 bases lay outside the gene matches. The germline gives CDR1 MDHEN, CDR2 SYDVKM. The CDR3 is 17 amino acids. The CDR3 DNA reads TGTGCCAGCAGCCCACCCTCACAGGGGCTGGTCAATCAGCCCCAGCATTTT. Protein: CASSPPSQGLVNQPQHF.

This clone showed up just once. The J gene is TRBJ2-5, the V gene TRBV7-2; 12 bases map to TRBD2. The J segment lost 3 bases and the V segment lost 8 bases, leaving 7 bases of the junction unmatched. CDR3 size: 15 residues. In germline, CDR1 is SGHTA, CDR2 FQGNSA. The CDR3 loop reads CASGLAGGNEETQYF. The CDR3 region has the DNA TGTGCCAGCGGTCTAGCGGGGGGGAACGAAGAGACCCAGTACTTC.

The chain links TRBV9 to TRBJ1-2; TRBD1 agrees at 12 bases. The CDR3 totals 17 residues. Germline V gives CDR1 SGDLS, CDR2 YYNGEE. Trimming cost V 4 bases and J 5 bases; bases outside gene matches: 12. CDR3 DNA sequence: TGTGCCAGCAGCCTCCGCCTCGGGACAGGGGGCGATTATGGCTACACCTTC. It translates to CASSLRLGTGGDYGYTF.

J is TRBJ1-5 and V is TRBV19; unclear D gene. Trimming took 6 bases from V and 2 from J, leaving 8 bases between them. Germline-derived CDR1 and CDR2 are LNHDA and SQIVND (reference sequence). The CDR3 spans 13 residues. The CDR3 sequence: CASSMRGNQPQHF. CDR3 nucleotides: TGTGCCAGTAGCATGCGGGGCAATCAGCCCCAGCATTTT.

At least ten counts were recorded for this clone. The rearrangement links TRBV19 to TRBJ1-5; a possible D gene is TRBD1 (6 bases). Trimming took 5 bases from V and 2 from J, leaving 13 bases between them. CDR1 is LNHDA, CDR2 SQIVND, per germline (reference sequence). The CDR3 is 15 amino acids. DNA for the CDR3: TGTGCCAGTAGTGCCCAGGGGTGGGGCAATCAGCCCCAGCATTTT. Protein: CASSAQGWGNQPQHF.

The gene calls are TRBV2 and TRBJ2-1; 13 bases align to TRBD2. Germline CDR1 is SNHLY and CDR2 is FYNNEI. CDR3 size: 16 residues. J lost 8 bases, V lost 7 bases, and 11 bases had no gene match. CDR3 DNA sequence: TGTGCCAGCATTCGGACTAGCGGGAGTTTGTTCGATGAGCAGTTCTTC. Translating gives CASIRTSGSLFDEQFF.

This clone was observed many times. This chain links TRBV27 with TRBJ2-1; no reliable D call. Germline V gene lookup returns CDR1 MNHEY and CDR2 SMNVEV (reference sequence). The CDR3 runs to 12 residues. V lost 6 bases and J lost 6, with 9 bases in between. Here the CDR3 reads CASSVIGNEQFF. CDR3 bases: TGTGCCAGCAGCGTGATCGGCAATGAGCAGTTCTTC.

The chain joins TRBV19 to TRBJ1-1; 9 bases are shared with TRBD1. V trimming: 7 bases; J trimming: 6 bases; junction bases outside the gene matches: 6. The CDR3 totals 13 residues. CDR1 LNHDA and CDR2 SQIVND come from the germline V gene (reference sequence). In DNA form, the CDR3 reads TGTGCCAGTACCGGACAGGGGTTAGCTGAAGCTTTCTTT. Encoded protein: CASTGQGLAEAFF.

The chain combines TRBV27 with TRBJ2-5; D is uncertain. The CDR3 has 13 residues. With 5 bases removed from V and 0 bases from J, the gap between germline ends came to 7 bases. Germline V gene lookup returns CDR1 MNHEY and CDR2 SMNVEV (reference sequence). CDR3: CASSPYNQETQYF. The CDR3, as DNA: TGTGCCAGCAGTCCCTATAACCAAGAGACCCAGTACTTC.

This chain joins TRBV7-9 and TRBJ1-1; D is possibly TRBD1 (5 bases). There are 16 residues in the CDR3. V shed 3 bases and J shed 4 bases, with 18 bases lying between them. CDR1 and CDR2 (germline): SEHNR, FQNEAQ (reference sequence). The CDR3 here is CASSFPGGGRGTEAFF. The CDR3 DNA is TGTGCCAGCAGCTTCCCCGGAGGAGGGAGGGGCACTGAAGCTTTCTTT.

The J gene is TRBJ2-7, the V gene TRBV4-3, with 7 bases that match TRBD2. With V trimmed by 1 base and J by 5 bases, 14 bases remained unmatched. The CDR3 is made up of 17 amino acids. Germline V gene lookup returns CDR1 LGHNA and CDR2 YSLEER. CDR3 residues: CASSQARLADPNDEQYF. The CDR3 DNA sequence: TGCGCCAGCAGCCAAGCCAGGCTAGCGGATCCAAACGACGAGCAGTACTTC.

V and J are TRBV18 and TRBJ1-4; D may be TRBD1 (5 bases). Between the trimmed V and J ends, which lost 1 base and 1 base, there was a span of 13 bases. The length of the CDR3 is 17 residues. Germline V gives CDR1 KGHSH, CDR2 LQKENI. The CDR3 DNA reads TGTGCCAGCTCACCACAACGTGTCGGGGGAACTAATGAAAAACTGTTTTTT. Protein product: CASSPQRVGGTNEKLFF.